The clone carrying this TCR beta chain was counted a few times. The authors obtained PBMCs from around 11 ml of fresh peripheral blood. This sample is drawn from a study of T cells in Graves' hyperthyroidism and ophthalmopathy. Researchers amplified the TCR beta CDR3 regions from RNA transcripts. First-round RT-PCR of the TCR CDR3 relied on the HTBI primer set. TCRdb reprocessed the multiplex PCR reads via MiXCR and lists one record per CDR3 protein. The table has a few hundred thousand distinct CDR3 sequences, roughly 14% seen once. V dropped 0 bases and J dropped 14; count of bases not matched to a gene: 7. The CDR3 runs to 13 residues.

The genes are TRBV12-3 or TRBV12-4 and TRBJ1-2; TRBD1 matches at 9 bases. This sequence was found in a woman in her twenties or thirties with Graves' hyperthyroidism. Sequencing was carried out using blood. The CDR3 is CASSLAGQGLPTF. In nucleotides, the CDR3 is TGTGCCAGCAGTTTAGCGGGACAGGGCCTTCCTACCTTC.